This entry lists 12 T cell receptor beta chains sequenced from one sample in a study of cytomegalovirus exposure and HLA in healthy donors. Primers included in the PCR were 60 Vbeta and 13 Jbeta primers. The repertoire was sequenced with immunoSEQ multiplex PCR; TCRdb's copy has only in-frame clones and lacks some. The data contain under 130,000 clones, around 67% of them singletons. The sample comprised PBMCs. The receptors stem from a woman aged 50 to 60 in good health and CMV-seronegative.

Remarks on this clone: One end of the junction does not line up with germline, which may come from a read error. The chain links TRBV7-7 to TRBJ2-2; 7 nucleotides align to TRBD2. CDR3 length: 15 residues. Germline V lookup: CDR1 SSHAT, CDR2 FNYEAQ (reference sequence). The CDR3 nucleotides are TGTGCTAGCAGCTCAACGGGGGGAGCTGGCGGGGAGCTGTTTTTT. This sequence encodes CASSSTGGAGGELFF.

The CDR3 sequence is CASRMGQYEQFF. CDR3 sequence (DNA): TGTGCCAGCAGGATGGGACAATACGAGCAGTTCTTC. The chain has TRBV6-6 and TRBJ2-1, with a tentative D call TRBD1 (6 bases). V was clipped by 6 bases and J by 10 bases, with 13 bases between them. Germline CDR1 MNHNY, CDR2 SVGAGI (reference sequence). The CDR3 is 12 amino acids.

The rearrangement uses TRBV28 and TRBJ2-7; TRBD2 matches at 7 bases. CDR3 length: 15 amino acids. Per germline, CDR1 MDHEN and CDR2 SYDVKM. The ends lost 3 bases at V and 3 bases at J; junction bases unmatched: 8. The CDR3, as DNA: TGTGCCAGCAGTTTCGGGACTACCCCGTACTACGAGCAGTACTTC. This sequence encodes CASSFGTTPYYEQYF.

CDR3 region: CASSLATSGGYNEQFF. Here the CDR3 DNA reads TGTGCCAGCAGCTTAGCGACTAGCGGGGGATACAATGAGCAGTTCTTC. The chain is built from TRBV11-3 and TRBJ2-1, with 12 bases identical to TRBD2. V dropped 1 base and J dropped 4; count of bases not matched to a gene: 2. CDR3 length equals 16 residues. Germline CDR1 reads SGHNT; CDR2 reads YENEEA.

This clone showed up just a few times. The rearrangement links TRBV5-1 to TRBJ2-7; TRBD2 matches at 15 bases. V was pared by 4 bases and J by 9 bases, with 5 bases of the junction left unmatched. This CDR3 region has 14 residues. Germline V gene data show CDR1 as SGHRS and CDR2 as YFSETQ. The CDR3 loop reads CASSPGLAGGRQYF. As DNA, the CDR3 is TGCGCCAGCAGCCCCGGACTAGCGGGGGGGCGGCAGTACTTC.

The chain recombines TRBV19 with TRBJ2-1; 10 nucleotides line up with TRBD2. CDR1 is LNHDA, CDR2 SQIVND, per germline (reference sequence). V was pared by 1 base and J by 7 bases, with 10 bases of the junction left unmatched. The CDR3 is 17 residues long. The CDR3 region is CASSIAPGTSVWNEQFF. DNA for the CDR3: TGTGCCAGTAGTATAGCCCCCGGGACTAGCGTTTGGAATGAGCAGTTCTTC. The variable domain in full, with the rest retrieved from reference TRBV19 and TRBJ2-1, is DGGITQSPKYLFRKEGQNVTLSCEQNLNHDAMYWYRQDPGQGLRLIYYSQIVNDFQKGDIAEGYSVSREKKESFPLTVTSAQKNPTAFYLCASSIAPGTSVWNEQFFGPGTRLTVL.

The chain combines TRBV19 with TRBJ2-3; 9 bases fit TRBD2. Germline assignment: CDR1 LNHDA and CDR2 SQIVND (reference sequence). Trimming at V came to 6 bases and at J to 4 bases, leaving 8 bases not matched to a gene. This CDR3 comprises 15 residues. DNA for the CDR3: TGTGCCAGTAGGTTAGCGGGGGCCACATCAGATACGCAGTATTTT. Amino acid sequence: CASRLAGATSDTQYF.

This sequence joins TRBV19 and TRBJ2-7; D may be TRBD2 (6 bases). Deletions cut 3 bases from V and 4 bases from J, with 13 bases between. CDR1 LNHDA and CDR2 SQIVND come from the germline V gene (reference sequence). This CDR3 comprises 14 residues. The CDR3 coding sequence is TGTGCCAGTAGTATCCAGGGAGGCGGTTACGAGCAGTACTTC. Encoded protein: CASSIQGGGYEQYF. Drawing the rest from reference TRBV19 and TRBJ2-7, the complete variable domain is DGGITQSPKYLFRKEGQNVTLSCEQNLNHDAMYWYRQDPGQGLRLIYYSQIVNDFQKGDIAEGYSVSREKKESFPLTVTSAQKNPTAFYLCASSIQGGGYEQYFGPGTRLTVT.

The CDR3 spells CASSEAQGWVATEAFF. The CDR3 bases are TGTGCCAGCAGTGAAGCACAGGGGTGGGTAGCCACTGAAGCTTTCTTT. The V gene is TRBV6-1, the J gene TRBJ1-1, with 7 positions matching TRBD1. V shed 0 bases, J shed 4 bases, and the junction held 8 bases outside the gene matches. The germline V gene has CDR1 MNHNS and CDR2 SASEGT. This CDR3 contains 16 residues.

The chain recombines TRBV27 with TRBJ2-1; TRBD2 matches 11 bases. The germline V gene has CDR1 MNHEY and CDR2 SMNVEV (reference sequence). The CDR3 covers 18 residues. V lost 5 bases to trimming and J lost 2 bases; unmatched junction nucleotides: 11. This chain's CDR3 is CASSPLRGTSGTYNEQFF. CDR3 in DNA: TGTGCCAGCAGTCCCCTCCGCGGGACTAGCGGCACCTACAATGAGCAGTTCTTC.

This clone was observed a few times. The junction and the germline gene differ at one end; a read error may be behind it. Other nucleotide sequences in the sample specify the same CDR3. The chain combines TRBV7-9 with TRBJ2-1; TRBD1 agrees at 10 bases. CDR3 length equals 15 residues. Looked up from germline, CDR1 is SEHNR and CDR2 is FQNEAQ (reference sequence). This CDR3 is CASRTRGTGVGEQFF. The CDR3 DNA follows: TGTGCGAGCAGGACTAGGGGGACAGGGGTGGGTGAGCAGTTCTTC.

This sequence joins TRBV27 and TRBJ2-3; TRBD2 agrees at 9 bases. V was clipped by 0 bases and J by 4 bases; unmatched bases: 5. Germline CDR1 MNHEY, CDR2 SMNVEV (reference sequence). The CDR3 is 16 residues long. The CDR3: CASSLSLAGWADTQYF. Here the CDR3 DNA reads TGTGCCAGCAGTTTATCTCTAGCGGGGTGGGCAGATACGCAGTATTTT.